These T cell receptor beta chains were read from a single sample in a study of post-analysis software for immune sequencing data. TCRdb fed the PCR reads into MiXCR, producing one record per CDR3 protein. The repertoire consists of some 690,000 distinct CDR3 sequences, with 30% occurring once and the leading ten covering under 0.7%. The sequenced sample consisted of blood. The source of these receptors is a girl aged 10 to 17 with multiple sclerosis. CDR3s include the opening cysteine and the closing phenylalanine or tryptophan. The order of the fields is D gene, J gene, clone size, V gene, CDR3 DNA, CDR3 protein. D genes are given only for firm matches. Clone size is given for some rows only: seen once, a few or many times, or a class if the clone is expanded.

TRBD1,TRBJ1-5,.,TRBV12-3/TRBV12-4,TGTGCCAGCAGTAAGGGGACAGTCGGCAATCAGCCCCAGCATTTT,CASSKGTVGNQPQHF
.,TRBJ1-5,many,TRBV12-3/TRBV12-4,TGTGCCAGCACCCCGGCAGGGAATCAGCCCCAGCATTTT,CASTPAGNQPQHF
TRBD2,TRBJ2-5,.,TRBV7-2,TGTGCCAGCAGCTCTCCGTTGGCGGGAGATTGGCTGGAGACCCAGTACTTC,CASSSPLAGDWLETQYF
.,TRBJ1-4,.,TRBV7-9,TGTGCCAGCACCCCGACGCCTGATGAAAAACTGTTTTTT,CASTPTPDEKLFF
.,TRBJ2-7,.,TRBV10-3,TGTGCCACCCGGGGGGCTAGCCCCAGATACGAGCAGTACTTC,CATRGASPRYEQYF
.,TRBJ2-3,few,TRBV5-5,TGTGCCAGCAGCTTGAGCGAGCCGGTCGATACGCAGTATTTT,CASSLSEPVDTQYF
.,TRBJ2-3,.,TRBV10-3,TGTGCCACGGTATTTACGGGCACAGATACGCTGTATTTT,CATVFTGTDTLYF
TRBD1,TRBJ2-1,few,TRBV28,TGTGCCAGCAGGAAAGGACAGGGTTCCTACAATGAGCAGTTCTTC,CASRKGQGSYNEQFF
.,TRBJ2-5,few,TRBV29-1,TGCAGCGTGTTTCGTCCGGGACGGATTAGGGAGACCCAGTACTTC,CSVFRPGRIRETQYF
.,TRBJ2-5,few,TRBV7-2,TGTGCCAGCAGCCCTACTCGGACAATACGAGCGACCCAGTACTTC,CASSPTRTIRATQYF
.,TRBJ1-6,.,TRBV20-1,TGCAGTGCTACCCGGACAGCCACAAATTCACCCCTCCACTTT,CSATRTATNSPLHF
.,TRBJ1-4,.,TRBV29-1,TGCAGCGTTCGGGACCCCTTTAATGAAAAACTGTTTTTT,CSVRDPFNEKLFF
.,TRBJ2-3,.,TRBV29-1,TGCAGCGTTGAGGGGAGCGGGTCGAGAGATACGCAGTATTTT,CSVEGSGSRDTQYF
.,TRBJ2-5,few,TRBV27,TGTGCCAGCAGCAACACCAACCAAGAGACCCAGTACTTC,CASSNTNQETQYF
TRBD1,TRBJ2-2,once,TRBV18,TGTGCCAGCTCCCTCAAGGCGCCGGGACAGGGGAACACCGGGGAGCTGTTTTTT,CASSLKAPGQGNTGELFF
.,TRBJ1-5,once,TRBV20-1,TGCAGTGCTAGCGGGAGCATCAATCAGCCCCAGCATTTT,CSASGSINQPQHF
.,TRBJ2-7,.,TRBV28,TGTGCCAGCAGTTTAGTGGAGGGTGGCGAGCAGTACTTC,CASSLVEGGEQYF
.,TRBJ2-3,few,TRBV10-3,TGTGCCATCAGTGAGGGTAGCCCAGATACGCAGTATTTT,CAISEGSPDTQYF
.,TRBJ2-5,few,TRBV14,TGTGCCAGCAGCCGATGGGGCACCCAAGAGACCCAGTACTTC,CASSRWGTQETQYF
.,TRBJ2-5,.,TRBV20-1,TGCGGTGCTAGAGATGGCGGGCAGGCGGACGAGACCCAGTACTTC,CGARDGGQADETQYF
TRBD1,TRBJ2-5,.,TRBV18,TGTGCCAGCTCACCGAGGGACAGGGACGTAGAGACCCAGTACTTC,CASSPRDRDVETQYF
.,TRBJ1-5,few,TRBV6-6,TGTGCCAGCAGCACATCAATAAGTCGGGTTCCCAATCAGCCCCAGCATTTT,CASSTSISRVPNQPQHF
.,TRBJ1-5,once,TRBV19,TGTGCCAGTAGTATCAGGGGCCCTCAGCCCCAGCATTTT,CASSIRGPQPQHF
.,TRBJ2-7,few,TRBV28,TGTGCCAGCAGTTTACGACCTACCACAGGATCCCTCTCCTACGAGCAGTACTTC,CASSLRPTTGSLSYEQYF
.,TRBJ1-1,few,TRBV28,TGTGCCAGCAGTGTCTCCGGGTCTTACACTGAAGCTTTCTTT,CASSVSGSYTEAFF
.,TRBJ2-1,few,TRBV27,TGTGCCAGCAGTTTAGGGACAGGACCTAAGCGGGGTCCTCTGGGGGAGCAGTTCTTC,CASSLGTGPKRGPLGEQFF
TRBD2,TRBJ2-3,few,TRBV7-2,TGTGCCAGCAGCTTAGCGTTTCTAGCGGGAGTCAGAGATACGCAGTATTTT,CASSLAFLAGVRDTQYF
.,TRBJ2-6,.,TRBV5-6,TGTGCCAGCACCAACAGTCCTGGTGGGGCCAACGTCCTGACTTTC,CASTNSPGGANVLTF
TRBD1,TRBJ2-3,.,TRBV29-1,TGCAGCGTTGAAGTTCCAGGGACAGGGCTGCTAGATACGCAGTATTTT,CSVEVPGTGLLDTQYF
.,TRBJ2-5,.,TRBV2,TGTGCCAGCAGCCACCAGGCCACACAAGAGACCCAGTACTTC,CASSHQATQETQYF